Below, one T cell receptor beta chain is given with its context. All of the donors were Caucasians in good health. This sample was included in a study of identical twins. Template switching (which added a universal primer site) was used, and cDNA carried unique molecular identifiers. TCRdb itself ran the 5' RACE reads through MiXCR, one entry per CDR3 protein. This sample has about 790,000 distinct CDR3 sequences; around a sixth occur once, and the top ten carry around 13%. These data also formed part of another study, on T cells expressing NK-cell markers. That report adds: The study sequenced eight donors, seven HCMV-seropositive and one seronegative.

Sequencing input: PBMCs. This TCR came from a woman between 18 and 30 years old in good health.

CDR3 region: CASSSRRQETQYF. The CDR3 DNA is TGTGCCAGCAGCTCTAGGCGACAAGAGACCCAGTACTTC. The V and J genes are TRBV7-2 and TRBJ2-5; D is ambiguous. V lost 4 bases and J lost 2, with 8 bases in between. Per the germline V gene, CDR1 is SGHTA and CDR2 is FQGNSA. The CDR3 spans 13 residues.